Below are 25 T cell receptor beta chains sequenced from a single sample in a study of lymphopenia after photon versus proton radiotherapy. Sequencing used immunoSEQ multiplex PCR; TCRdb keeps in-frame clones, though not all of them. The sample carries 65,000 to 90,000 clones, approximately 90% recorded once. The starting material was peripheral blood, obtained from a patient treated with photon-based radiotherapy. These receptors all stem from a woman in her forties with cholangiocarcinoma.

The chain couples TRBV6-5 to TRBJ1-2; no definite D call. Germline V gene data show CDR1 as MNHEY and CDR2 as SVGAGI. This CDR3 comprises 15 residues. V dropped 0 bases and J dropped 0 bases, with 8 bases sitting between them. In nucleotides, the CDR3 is TGTGCCAGCAGTTACTCCGTACTAGCTAACTATGGCTACACCTTC. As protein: CASSYSVLANYGYTF.

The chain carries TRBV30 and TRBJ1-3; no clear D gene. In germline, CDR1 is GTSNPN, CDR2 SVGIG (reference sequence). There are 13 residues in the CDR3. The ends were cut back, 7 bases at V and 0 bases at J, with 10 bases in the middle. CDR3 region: CALIGYSGNTIYF. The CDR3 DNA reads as TGTGCCTTGATTGGGTACTCTGGAAACACCATATATTTT.

CDR3 protein: CSVSSGVEAFF. The CDR3 DNA sequence: TGCAGTGTTTCGTCAGGGGTGGAAGCTTTCTTT. The chain has TRBV20-1 and TRBJ1-1; maybe TRBD1 (6 bases). The germline V and J ends were trimmed by 7 bases and 8 bases, with 14 bases remaining between them. The germline V gene encodes CDR1 DFQATT and CDR2 SNEGSKA (reference sequence). This CDR3 has 11 amino acids.

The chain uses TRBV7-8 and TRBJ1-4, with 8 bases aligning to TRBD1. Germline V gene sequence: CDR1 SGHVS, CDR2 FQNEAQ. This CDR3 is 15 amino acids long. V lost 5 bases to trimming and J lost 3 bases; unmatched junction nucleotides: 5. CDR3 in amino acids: CASSTDRVSNEKLFF. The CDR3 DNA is TGTGCCAGCAGCACGGACAGGGTTTCTAATGAAAAACTGTTTTTT.

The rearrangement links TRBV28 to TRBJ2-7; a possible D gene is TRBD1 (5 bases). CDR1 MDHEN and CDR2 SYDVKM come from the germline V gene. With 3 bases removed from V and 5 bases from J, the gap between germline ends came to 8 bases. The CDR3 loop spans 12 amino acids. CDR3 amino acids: CASSLQGNEQYF. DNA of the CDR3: TGTGCCAGCAGTTTGCAGGGAAACGAGCAGTACTTC.

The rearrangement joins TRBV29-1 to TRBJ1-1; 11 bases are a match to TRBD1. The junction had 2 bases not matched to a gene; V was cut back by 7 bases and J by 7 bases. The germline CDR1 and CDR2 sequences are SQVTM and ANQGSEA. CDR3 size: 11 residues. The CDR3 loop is CSAGTGGEAFF. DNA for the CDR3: TGCAGCGCTGGGACAGGGGGTGAAGCTTTCTTT.

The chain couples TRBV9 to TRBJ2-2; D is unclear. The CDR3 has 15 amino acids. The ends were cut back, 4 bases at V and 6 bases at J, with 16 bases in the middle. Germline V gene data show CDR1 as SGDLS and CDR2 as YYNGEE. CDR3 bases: TGTGCCAGCAGCCCAAGGGCCAGACCGCCCGGGGAGCTGTTTTTT. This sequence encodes CASSPRARPPGELFF.

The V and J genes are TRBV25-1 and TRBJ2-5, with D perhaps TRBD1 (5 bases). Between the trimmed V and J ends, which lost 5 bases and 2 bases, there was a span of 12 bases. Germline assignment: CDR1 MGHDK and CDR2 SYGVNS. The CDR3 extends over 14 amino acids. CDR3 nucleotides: TGTGCCAGCAGTCAACCAGGGTCTCAAGAGACCCAGTACTTC. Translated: CASSQPGSQETQYF.

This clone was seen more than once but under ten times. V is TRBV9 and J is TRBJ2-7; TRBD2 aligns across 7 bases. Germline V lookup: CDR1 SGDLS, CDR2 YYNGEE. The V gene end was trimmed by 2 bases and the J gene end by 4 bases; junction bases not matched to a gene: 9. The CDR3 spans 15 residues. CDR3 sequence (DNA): TGTGCCAGCAGCGTTGATTCTAGCGGAAATTACGAGCAGTACTTC. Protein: CASSVDSSGNYEQYF. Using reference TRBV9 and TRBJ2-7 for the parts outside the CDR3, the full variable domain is DSGVTQTPKHLITATGQRVTLRCSPRSGDLSVYWYQQSLDQGLQFLIQYYNGEERAKGNILERFSAQQFPDLHSELNLSSLELGDSALYFCASSVDSSGNYEQYFGPGTRLTVT.

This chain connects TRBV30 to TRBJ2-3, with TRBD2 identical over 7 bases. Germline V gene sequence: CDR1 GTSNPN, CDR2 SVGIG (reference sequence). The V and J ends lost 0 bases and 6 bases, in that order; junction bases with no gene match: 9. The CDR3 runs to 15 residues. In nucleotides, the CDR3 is TGTGCCTGGAGTGTTAAGACGGGGGGACGGGATACGCAGTATTTT. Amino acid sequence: CAWSVKTGGRDTQYF.

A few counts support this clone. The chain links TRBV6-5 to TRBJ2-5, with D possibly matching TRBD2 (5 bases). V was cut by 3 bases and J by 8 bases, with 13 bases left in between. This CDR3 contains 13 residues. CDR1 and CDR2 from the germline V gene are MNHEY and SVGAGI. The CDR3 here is CASSYGLRETQYF. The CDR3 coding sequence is TGTGCCAGCAGTTATGGGCTTCGGGAAACCCAGTACTTC.

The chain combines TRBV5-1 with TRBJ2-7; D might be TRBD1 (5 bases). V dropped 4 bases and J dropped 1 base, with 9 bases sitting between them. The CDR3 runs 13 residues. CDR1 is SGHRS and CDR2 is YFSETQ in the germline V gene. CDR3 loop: CASSGDSSYEQYF. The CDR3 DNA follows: TGCGCCAGCAGCGGAGACAGTTCCTACGAGCAGTACTTC.

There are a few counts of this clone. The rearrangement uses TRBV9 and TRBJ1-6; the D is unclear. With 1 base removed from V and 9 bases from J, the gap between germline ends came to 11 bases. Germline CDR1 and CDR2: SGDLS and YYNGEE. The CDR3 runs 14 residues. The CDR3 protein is CASSVSSTSSPLHF. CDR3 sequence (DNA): TGTGCCAGCAGCGTAAGCAGTACTTCTTCACCCCTCCACTTT.

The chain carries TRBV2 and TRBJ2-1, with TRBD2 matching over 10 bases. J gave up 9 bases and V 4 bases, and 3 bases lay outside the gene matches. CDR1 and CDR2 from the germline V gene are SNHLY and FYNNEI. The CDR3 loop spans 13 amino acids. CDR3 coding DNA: TGTGCCAGCAGTGGGCTAGCGGGAGTTGAGCAGTTCTTC. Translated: CASSGLAGVEQFF.

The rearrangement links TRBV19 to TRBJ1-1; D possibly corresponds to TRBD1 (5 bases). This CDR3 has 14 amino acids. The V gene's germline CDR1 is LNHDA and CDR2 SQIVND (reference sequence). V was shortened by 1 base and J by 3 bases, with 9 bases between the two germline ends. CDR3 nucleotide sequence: TGTGCCAGTAGTATAGGGGGCAGTGACACTGAAGCTTTCTTT. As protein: CASSIGGSDTEAFF.

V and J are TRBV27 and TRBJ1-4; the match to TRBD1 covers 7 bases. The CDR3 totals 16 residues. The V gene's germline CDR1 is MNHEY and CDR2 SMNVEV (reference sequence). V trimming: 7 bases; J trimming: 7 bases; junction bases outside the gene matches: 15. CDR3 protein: CASTGTASMRGEKLFF. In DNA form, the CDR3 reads TGTGCCAGCACCGGGACAGCCTCGATGAGGGGTGAAAAACTGTTTTTT.

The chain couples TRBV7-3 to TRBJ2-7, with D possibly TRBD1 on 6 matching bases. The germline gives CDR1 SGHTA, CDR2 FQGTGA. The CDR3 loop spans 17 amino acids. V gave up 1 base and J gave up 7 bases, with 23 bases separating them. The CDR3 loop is CASSLNPEKPSDREQYF. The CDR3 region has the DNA TGTGCCAGCAGCTTAAATCCCGAAAAACCGTCCGACAGGGAGCAGTACTTC.

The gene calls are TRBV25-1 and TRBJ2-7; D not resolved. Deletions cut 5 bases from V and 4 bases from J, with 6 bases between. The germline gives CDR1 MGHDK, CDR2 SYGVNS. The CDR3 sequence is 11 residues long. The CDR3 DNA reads TGTGCCAGCAGTCCCGGTTACGAGCAGTACTTC. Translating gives CASSPGYEQYF.

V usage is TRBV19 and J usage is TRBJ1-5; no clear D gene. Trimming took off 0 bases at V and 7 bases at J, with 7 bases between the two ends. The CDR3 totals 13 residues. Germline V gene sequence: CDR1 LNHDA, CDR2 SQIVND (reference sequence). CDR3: CASSIERSQPQHF. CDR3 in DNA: TGTGCCAGTAGTATAGAGAGGTCACAGCCCCAGCATTTT.

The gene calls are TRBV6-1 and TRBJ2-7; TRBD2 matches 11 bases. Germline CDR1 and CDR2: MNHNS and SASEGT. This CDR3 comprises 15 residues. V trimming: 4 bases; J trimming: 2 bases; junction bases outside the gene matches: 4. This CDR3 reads CASSAMTSGTYEQYF. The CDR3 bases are TGTGCCAGCAGTGCTATGACTAGCGGGACCTACGAGCAGTACTTC.

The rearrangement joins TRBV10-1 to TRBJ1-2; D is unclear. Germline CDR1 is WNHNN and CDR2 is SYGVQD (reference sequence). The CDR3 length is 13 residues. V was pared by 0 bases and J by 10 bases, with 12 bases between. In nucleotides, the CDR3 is TGCGCCAGCAGTGAGTCCCGCGTAACGCCCTACACCTTC. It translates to CASSESRVTPYTF.

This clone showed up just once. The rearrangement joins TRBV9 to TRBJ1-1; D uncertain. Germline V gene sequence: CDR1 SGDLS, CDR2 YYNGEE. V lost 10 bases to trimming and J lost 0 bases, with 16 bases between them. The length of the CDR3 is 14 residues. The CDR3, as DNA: TGTGCCGGGCAGTCTGGGGTCATGAACACTGAAGCTTTCTTT. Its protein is CAGQSGVMNTEAFF.

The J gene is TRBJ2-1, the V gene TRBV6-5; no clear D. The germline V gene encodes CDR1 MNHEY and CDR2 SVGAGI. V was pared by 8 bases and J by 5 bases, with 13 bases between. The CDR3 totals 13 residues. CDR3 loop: CASYGGKDNEQFF. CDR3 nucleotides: TGTGCCAGCTATGGTGGTAAGGACAATGAGCAGTTCTTC.

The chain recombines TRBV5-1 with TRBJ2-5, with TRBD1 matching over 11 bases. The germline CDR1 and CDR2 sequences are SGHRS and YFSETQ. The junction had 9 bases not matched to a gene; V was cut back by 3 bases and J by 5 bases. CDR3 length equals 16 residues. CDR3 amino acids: CASSSGTGGRTETQYF. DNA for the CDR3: TGCGCCAGCAGCTCCGGGACAGGGGGTAGGACGGAGACCCAGTACTTC.

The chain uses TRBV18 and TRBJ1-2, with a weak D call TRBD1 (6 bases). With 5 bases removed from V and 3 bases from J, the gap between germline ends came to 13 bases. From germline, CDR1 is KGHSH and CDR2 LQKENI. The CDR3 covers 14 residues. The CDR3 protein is CASSADRKDYGYTF. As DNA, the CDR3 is TGTGCCAGCTCAGCAGACAGGAAGGACTATGGCTACACCTTC.